The rows below give T cell receptor beta chains drawn from one sample of a study of memory CD4+ T cells and cytomegalovirus serostatus. Libraries were prepared by immunoSEQ multiplex PCR; TCRdb keeps only in-frame clonotypes and omits some of them. The table lists roughly 40,000 clones, around three quarters of them singletons. What was sequenced was memory CD4+ T cells from blood. The source is an adult in good health and CMV-seronegative. CDR3s include the opening cysteine and the closing phenylalanine or tryptophan. D genes are given only for firm matches. Clone sizes are given selectively: once, few, many, or a class where the clone is expanded.

CDR3nt,CDR3aa,abundance,d_gene,v_gene,j_gene
TGTGCCACCCAGGGACTAGCGGGAGCATCCTACAATGAGCAGTTCTTC,CATQGLAGASYNEQFF,.,TRBD2,TRBV19,TRBJ2-1
TGTGCCAGCAGCGGAGGACAGGGGGAGGATACGCAGTATTTT,CASSGGQGEDTQYF,.,TRBD1,TRBV7-3,TRBJ2-3
TGTGCCAGCAGCCAAGGCGGTAGCGTTCAAGAGACCCAGTACTTC,CASSQGGSVQETQYF,few,.,TRBV14,TRBJ2-5
TGTGCCAGCAGCTTCCTGCTGGGGTCCTACAATGAGCAGTTCTTC,CASSFLLGSYNEQFF,few,.,TRBV7-2,TRBJ2-1
TGTGCCAGCAGCTTGTCGGGACTAGCGGGAGAGAATGAGCAGTTCTTC,CASSLSGLAGENEQFF,.,TRBD2,TRBV5-4,TRBJ2-1
TGTGCCTGGAGTGTAAACAGAAACTATGGCTACACCTTC,CAWSVNRNYGYTF,.,.,TRBV30,TRBJ1-2
TGTGCCACCTCCTGGACTAGCGGGACTAACTCCTACGAGCAGTACTTC,CATSWTSGTNSYEQYF,once,TRBD2,TRBV19,TRBJ2-7
TGTGCCAGCTCTACGACAGGGAACACTGAAGCTTTCTTT,CASSTTGNTEAFF,.,.,TRBV18,TRBJ1-1
TGCACCAGCAGCCAAGAATGCCGAACGAACACCGGGGAGCTGTTTTTT,CTSSQECRTNTGELFF,few,.,TRBV1,TRBJ2-2
TGCGCCAGCAGCCAAGTTGGACAGGGACCCGAGCAGTACTTC,CASSQVGQGPEQYF,.,TRBD1,TRBV4-1,TRBJ2-7
TGTGCCAGCAGCTTAGGGGGACAGAACAATGAGCAGTTCTTC,CASSLGGQNNEQFF,.,TRBD1,TRBV7-2,TRBJ2-1
TGCGCCAGCAGTGTCAGTGATCCCGAGGAGACCCAGTACTTC,CASSVSDPEETQYF,.,.,TRBV5-1,TRBJ2-5
TGTGCCAGCAGCTCAGCCAAGCGGGAAGACGGGGAGCTGTTTTTT,CASSSAKREDGELFF,.,TRBD2,TRBV4-2,TRBJ2-2
TGCGCCAGCAGCTCCCGAGGGACTAGCGGGACCACCTACGAGCAGTACTTC,CASSSRGTSGTTYEQYF,.,TRBD2,TRBV5-1,TRBJ2-7
TGTGCCACCAGCAGAGGAGGGGTGGGACCCGGGTCTGGAAACACCATATATTTT,CATSRGGVGPGSGNTIYF,.,.,TRBV15,TRBJ1-3
TGTGCCATCAGCGGGAGACGGGAGACCCAGTACTTC,CAISGRRETQYF,few,TRBD2,TRBV2,TRBJ2-5
TGCGCCAGCAGCATTGACCCGAGCTCCTACAATGAGCAGTTCTTC,CASSIDPSSYNEQFF,.,.,TRBV5-1,TRBJ2-1
TGTGCCAGCAAAGTGGCCGGGTCGAACTACGAGCAGTACTTC,CASKVAGSNYEQYF,few,.,TRBV6-5,TRBJ2-7
TGTGCCAGTAGTCAAGACAGGGCGGCGGCCGGGGAGCTGTTTTTT,CASSQDRAAAGELFF,once,TRBD1,TRBV19,TRBJ2-2
TGTGCCAGCTCGACTGAAGCTAACTATGGCTACACCTTC,CASSTEANYGYTF,.,.,TRBV2,TRBJ1-2
TGTGCCAGCAGCCAAAATACCCGAGGCGTGGGCTACACCTTC,CASSQNTRGVGYTF,.,.,TRBV14,TRBJ1-2
TGTGCCAGCAGCTTTGACACCTCTGGAAACACCATATATTTT,CASSFDTSGNTIYF,once,.,TRBV7-6,TRBJ1-3
TGTGCCAGCAGTGGGACAGGGGGTTGGCGAGAGACCCAGTACTTC,CASSGTGGWRETQYF,.,TRBD1,TRBV6-4,TRBJ2-5
TGTGCCAGCAGCCCCCGGAGGAGTTCACCCCTCCACTTT,CASSPRRSSPLHF,.,.,TRBV11-2,TRBJ1-6
TGTGCCAGCAGTTACAGCAGGGGTTCGGGAAACACCATATATTTT,CASSYSRGSGNTIYF,.,.,TRBV6-5,TRBJ1-3
TGCGCCAGCGGCCAGGCAGCGGGGGCGAAATACAATGAGCAGTTCTTC,CASGQAAGAKYNEQFF,.,TRBD2,TRBV5-1,TRBJ2-1
TGTGCCAGCAAGAGCGGGGCGAACACCGGGGAGCTGTTTTTT,CASKSGANTGELFF,few,TRBD2,TRBV6-1,TRBJ2-2
TGTGCCAGCAGCTTTGCCCCTCGGGGTGGGTCCGGGGAGCTGTTTTTT,CASSFAPRGGSGELFF,.,.,TRBV5-4,TRBJ2-2
TGTGCCAGCTCAGACACTGTAGCTAACTGTGGCTACACCTTC,CASSDTVANCGYTF,.,.,TRBV18,TRBJ1-2
TGTGCCAGCAGCAGCCCGGGTGGCAACACTGAAGCTTTCTTT,CASSSPGGNTEAFF,.,.,TRBV5-8,TRBJ1-1
TGTGCGACGCAGGGGCAGGGGGCCCACGAGCAGTACTTC,CATQGQGAHEQYF,.,TRBD1,TRBV6-5,TRBJ2-7
TGTGCCAGCAGCTTTTCCAGGGGGGGTTACGAGCAGTACTTC,CASSFSRGGYEQYF,.,.,TRBV11-1,TRBJ2-7
TGTGCCAGCAGCTTCGCAGGGCGAGACACCGGGGAGCTGTTTTTT,CASSFAGRDTGELFF,.,.,TRBV9,TRBJ2-2
TGTGCCAGCAGCTTAGGGGCCTTACAAGAGACCCAGTACTTC,CASSLGALQETQYF,.,.,TRBV11-3,TRBJ2-5
TGTGCCGCCACCGGGACAGGGGAAAGGTTCGGAAAACTGTTTTTT,CAATGTGERFGKLFF,.,TRBD1,TRBV30,TRBJ1-4
TGTGCCGGTGGGGCTAGCGGGAGGGCCGCGGAGACCCAGTACTTC,CAGGASGRAAETQYF,few,TRBD2,TRBV30,TRBJ2-5
TGTGCCAGCAGTTTATCCGGGACGGAAATTAATGAAAAACTGTTTTTT,CASSLSGTEINEKLFF,.,.,TRBV28,TRBJ1-4
TGTGCCACCAGCAGAGACCCCGACGGGGGCCTCCAAGAGACCCAGTACTTC,CATSRDPDGGLQETQYF,.,.,TRBV15,TRBJ2-5
TGTGCCAGCAGCAACCGACAGGGCTCTCAGGACACCATATATTTT,CASSNRQGSQDTIYF,.,TRBD1,TRBV11-2,TRBJ1-3
TGTGCCAGCTTTTCGGGACAGGCGACTTTCTTT,CASFSGQATFF,.,TRBD1,TRBV19,TRBJ1-1
TGTGCCAGCAGTTACGGAGCCTCTCCCTATGGCTACACCTTC,CASSYGASPYGYTF,.,.,TRBV6-6,TRBJ1-2
TGTGCCAGCAGCCCCTCGTCAGGCAGCCGCGGAATGTACAATGAGCAGTTCTTC,CASSPSSGSRGMYNEQFF,.,.,TRBV11-2,TRBJ2-1
TGTGCCAGCTCACCGTCGACCGATGCGGATGAGCAGTTCTTC,CASSPSTDADEQFF,.,.,TRBV18,TRBJ2-1
TGTGCCAGCAGCCCACGGAACCTGACAGGCTTTATGAACACTGAAGCTTTCTTT,CASSPRNLTGFMNTEAFF,few,.,TRBV5-5,TRBJ1-1
TGTGCCAGCAGCTTCGGTTTGGGCGGGGTCGACGAGCAGTACTTC,CASSFGLGGVDEQYF,.,.,TRBV5-4,TRBJ2-7
TGTGCCATAAACAGGGAACCCGAGGATGAGCAGTTCTTC,CAINREPEDEQFF,.,.,TRBV10-3,TRBJ2-1
TGTGCCAGCAGCTTAGGGCGACTAGCGGGAGTGAATGAGCAGTTCTTC,CASSLGRLAGVNEQFF,.,TRBD2,TRBV7-2,TRBJ2-1
TGTGCCAGCAGTCCGACGGGACAGAGATACGAGCAGTACTTC,CASSPTGQRYEQYF,.,TRBD1,TRBV7-2,TRBJ2-7
TGTGCCAGCAGCCAAGATTCAAGTGTCACAGATACGCAGTATTTT,CASSQDSSVTDTQYF,.,.,TRBV4-2,TRBJ2-3
TGTGCCAGCAGCGAACCGGGACTAGGTCTCAATGAGCAGTTCTTC,CASSEPGLGLNEQFF,.,TRBD2,TRBV2,TRBJ2-1
TGTGCCAGCAGCTCTGGGAGGGACAGGGAAGTCTATGGCTACACCTTC,CASSSGRDREVYGYTF,.,TRBD1,TRBV5-4,TRBJ1-2
TGTGCCAGCAGTGACCGCAGGCCCTTCGCCGGGGAGCTGTTTTTT,CASSDRRPFAGELFF,.,.,TRBV6-4,TRBJ2-2
TGTGCCAGCAGCCAAGAGCTGGGTATGGCCATATATTTT,CASSQELGMAIYF,.,.,TRBV14,TRBJ1-3
TGTGCCATCAGTGGACAGGGGGCAGAGACCCAGTACTTC,CAISGQGAETQYF,.,TRBD1,TRBV10-3,TRBJ2-5
TGTGCCAGCAGCTCTAGGGAGTCTCCCAACTATGGCTACACCTTC,CASSSRESPNYGYTF,.,.,TRBV21-1,TRBJ1-2